The clone carrying this TCR beta chain was seen more than once but under ten times. Antigen unknown. The entry originates in a study of cytomegalovirus exposure and HLA in healthy donors. CDR1 is SNHLY and CDR2 is FYNNEI in the germline V gene. Trimming took 7 bases from V and 8 from J, leaving 18 bases between them. The CDR3 extends over 14 amino acids. The study, taken as a whole, reports: The listing of fewer than 200 TCR beta chains classed them as cytomegalovirus-associated. The sole available immune exposure information was CMV serostatus.

PCR amplification relied on 60 Vbeta primers (plus 13 Jbeta primers). Clones were read by immunoSEQ multiplex PCR, and TCRdb kept only the in-frame ones, dropping some. The data hold under 200,000 clones, with about three quarters observed a single time. This chain connects TRBV2 to TRBJ2-1, with TRBD2 as a possible D gene (6 bases). The sample comprised PBMCs. This TCR was sampled from a woman aged 25 to 39 in good health and CMV-seronegative. CDR3 sequence: CASNGGFVADEQFF. The CDR3 DNA is TGTGCCAGCAACGGGGGTTTCGTCGCAGATGAGCAGTTCTTC.